This T cell receptor (beta chain) was found in a study of OX40 agonist ivuxolimab in advanced cancers. Study information: Patients received the agonistic anti-OX40 (CD134) antibody ivuxolimab. Points from the study as a whole: Antigen specificity remained undetermined for the expanded peripheral T cells.

Notes on this clone: Its target is not known.

Profiled with immunoSEQ multiplex PCR; TCRdb holds only in-frame clones, not every one. The table shows roughly 80,000 clones, with roughly 91% occurring only once. The CDR3 runs 12 residues. Trimming cost V 3 bases and J 6 bases, with 9 bases left between them. Germline-derived CDR1 and CDR2 are SQVTM and ANQGSEA. Autoimmune disease history or systemic immunosuppression excluded patients. This clonotype was sampled from an adult with an advanced solid tumor such as melanoma, head and neck, liver or kidney cancer. The chain is built from TRBV29-1 and TRBJ2-1, with D perhaps TRBD1 (6 bases). This specimen consisted of CD4+ or CD8+ T cells sorted from blood, obtained in a trial of the OX40 agonist ivuxolimab. CDR3 coding DNA: TGCAGCGTTGAGTACAGGGTCAATGAGCAGTTCTTC. Translation gives CSVEYRVNEQFF.